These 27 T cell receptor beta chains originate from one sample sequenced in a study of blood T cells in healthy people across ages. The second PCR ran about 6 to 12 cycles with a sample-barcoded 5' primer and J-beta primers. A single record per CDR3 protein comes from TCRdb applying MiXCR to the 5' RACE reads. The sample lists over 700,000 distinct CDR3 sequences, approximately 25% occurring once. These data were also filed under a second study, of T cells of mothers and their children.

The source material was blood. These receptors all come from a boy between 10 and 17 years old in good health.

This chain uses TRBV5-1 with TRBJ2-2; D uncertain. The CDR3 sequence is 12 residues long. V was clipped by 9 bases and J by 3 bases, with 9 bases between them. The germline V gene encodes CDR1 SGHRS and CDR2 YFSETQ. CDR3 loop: CAIKRDTGELFF. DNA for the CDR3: TGCGCCATCAAGCGAGACACCGGGGAGCTGTTTTTT.

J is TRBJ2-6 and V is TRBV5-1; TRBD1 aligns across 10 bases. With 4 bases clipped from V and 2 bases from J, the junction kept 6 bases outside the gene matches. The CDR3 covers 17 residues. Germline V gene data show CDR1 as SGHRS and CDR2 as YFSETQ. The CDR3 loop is CASSPRDRGTGANVLTF. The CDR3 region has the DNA TGCGCCAGCAGCCCCCGGGACAGGGGAACTGGGGCCAACGTCCTGACTTTC.

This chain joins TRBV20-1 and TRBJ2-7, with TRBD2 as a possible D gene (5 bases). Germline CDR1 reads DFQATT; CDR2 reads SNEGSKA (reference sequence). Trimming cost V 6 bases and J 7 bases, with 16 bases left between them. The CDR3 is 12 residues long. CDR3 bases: TGCAGTGCCGGTCCGGGAATTGGGGAGCAGTACTTC. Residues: CSAGPGIGEQYF.

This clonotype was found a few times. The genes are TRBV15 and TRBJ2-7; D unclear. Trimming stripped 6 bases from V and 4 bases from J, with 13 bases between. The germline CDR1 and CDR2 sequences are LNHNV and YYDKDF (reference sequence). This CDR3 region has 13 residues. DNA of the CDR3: TGTGCCACCAGTTCAGAAGTAGGTTACGAGCAGTACTTC. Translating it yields CATSSEVGYEQYF. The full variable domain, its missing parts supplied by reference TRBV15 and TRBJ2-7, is DAMVIQNPRYQVTQFGKPVTLSCSQTLNHNVMYWYQQKSSQAPKLLFHYYDKDFNNEADTPDNFQSRRPNTSFCFLDIRSPGLGDTAMYLCATSSEVGYEQYFGPGTRLTVT.

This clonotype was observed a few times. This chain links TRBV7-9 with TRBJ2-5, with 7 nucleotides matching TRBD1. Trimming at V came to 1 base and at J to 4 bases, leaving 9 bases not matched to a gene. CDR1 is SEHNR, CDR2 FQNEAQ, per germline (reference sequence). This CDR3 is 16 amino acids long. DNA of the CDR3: TGTGCCAGCAGCTTAGTCTTACAGGGGATTGGAGAGACCCAGTACTTC. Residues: CASSLVLQGIGETQYF.

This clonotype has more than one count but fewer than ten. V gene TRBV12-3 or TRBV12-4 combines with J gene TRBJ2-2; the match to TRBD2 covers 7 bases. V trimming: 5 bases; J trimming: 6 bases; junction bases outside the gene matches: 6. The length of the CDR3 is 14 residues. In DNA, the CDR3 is TGTGCCAGCAGTCCCCGGACTAGAGCCGGGGAGCTGTTTTTT. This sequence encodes CASSPRTRAGELFF.

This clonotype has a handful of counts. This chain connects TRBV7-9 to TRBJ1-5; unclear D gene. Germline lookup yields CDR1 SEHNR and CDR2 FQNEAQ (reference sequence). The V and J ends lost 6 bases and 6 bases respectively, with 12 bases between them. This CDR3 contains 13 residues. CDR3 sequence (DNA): TGTGCCAGCAGTCGTACGTTTGGTCAGCCCCAGCATTTT. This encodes CASSRTFGQPQHF.

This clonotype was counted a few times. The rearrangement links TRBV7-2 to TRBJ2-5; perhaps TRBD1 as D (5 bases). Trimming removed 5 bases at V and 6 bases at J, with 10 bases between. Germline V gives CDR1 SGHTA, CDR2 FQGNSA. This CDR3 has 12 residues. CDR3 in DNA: TGTGCCAGCAGCCGCGACAGTCAGACCCAGTACTTC. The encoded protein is CASSRDSQTQYF.

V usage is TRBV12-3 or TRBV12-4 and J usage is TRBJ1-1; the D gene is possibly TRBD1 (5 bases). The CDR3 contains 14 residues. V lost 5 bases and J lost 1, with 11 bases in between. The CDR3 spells CASSPGHANTEAFF. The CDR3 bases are TGTGCCAGCAGTCCCGGACATGCGAACACTGAAGCTTTCTTT.

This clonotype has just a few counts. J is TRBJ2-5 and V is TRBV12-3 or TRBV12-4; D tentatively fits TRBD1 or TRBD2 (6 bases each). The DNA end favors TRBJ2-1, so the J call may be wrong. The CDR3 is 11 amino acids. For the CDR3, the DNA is TGTGCCAGCATCGAAGGGGGGGAGCAGTTCTTC. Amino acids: CASIEGGEQFF.

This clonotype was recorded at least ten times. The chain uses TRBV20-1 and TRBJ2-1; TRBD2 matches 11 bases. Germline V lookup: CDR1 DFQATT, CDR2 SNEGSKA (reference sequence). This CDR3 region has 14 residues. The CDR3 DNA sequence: TGCAGCGCCCGCGGACTAGCGGGTTACAATGAGCAGTTCTTC. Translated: CSARGLAGYNEQFF.

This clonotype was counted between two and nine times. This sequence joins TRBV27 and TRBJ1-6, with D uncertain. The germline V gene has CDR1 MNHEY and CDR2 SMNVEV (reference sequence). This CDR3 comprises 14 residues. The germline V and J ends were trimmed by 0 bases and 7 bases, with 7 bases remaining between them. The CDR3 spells CASSLSGMNSPLHF. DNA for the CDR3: TGTGCCAGCAGTTTATCAGGGATGAATTCACCCCTCCACTTT.

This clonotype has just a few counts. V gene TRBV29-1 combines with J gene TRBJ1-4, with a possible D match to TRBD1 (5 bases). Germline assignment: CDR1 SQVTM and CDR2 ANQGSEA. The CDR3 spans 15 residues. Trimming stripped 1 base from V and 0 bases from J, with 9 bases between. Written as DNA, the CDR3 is TGCAGCGTTGAAGGCGACAGAGCAACTAATGAAAAACTGTTTTTT. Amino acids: CSVEGDRATNEKLFF.

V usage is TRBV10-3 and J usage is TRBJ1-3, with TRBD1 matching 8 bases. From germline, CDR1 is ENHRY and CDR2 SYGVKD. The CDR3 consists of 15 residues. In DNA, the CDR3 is TGTGTCACCTCTACCGGACAGGGCTCTGGAAACACCATATATTTT. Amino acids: CVTSTGQGSGNTIYF.

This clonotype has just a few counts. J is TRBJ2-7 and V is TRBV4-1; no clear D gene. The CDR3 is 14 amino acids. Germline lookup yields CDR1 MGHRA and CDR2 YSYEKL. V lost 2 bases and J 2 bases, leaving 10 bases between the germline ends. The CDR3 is CASSQTALPYEQYF. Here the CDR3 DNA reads TGCGCCAGCAGCCAAACGGCCCTCCCCTACGAGCAGTACTTC.

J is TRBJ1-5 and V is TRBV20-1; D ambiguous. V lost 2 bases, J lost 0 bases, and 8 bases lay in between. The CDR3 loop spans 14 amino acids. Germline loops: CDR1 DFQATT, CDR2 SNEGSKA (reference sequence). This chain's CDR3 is CSARPGTSNQPQHF. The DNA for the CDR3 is TGCAGTGCTAGACCTGGAACTAGCAATCAGCCCCAGCATTTT.

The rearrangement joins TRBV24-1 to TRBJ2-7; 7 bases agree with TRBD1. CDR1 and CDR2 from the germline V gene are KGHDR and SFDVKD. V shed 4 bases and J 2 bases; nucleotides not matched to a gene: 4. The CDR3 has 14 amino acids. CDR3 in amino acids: CATSETGQAYEQYF. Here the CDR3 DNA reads TGTGCCACCAGTGAAACTGGACAGGCCTACGAGCAGTACTTC.

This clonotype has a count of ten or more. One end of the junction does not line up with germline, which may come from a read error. The CDR3 sequence: CASSLGPGQGYEQYF. CDR3 sequence (DNA): TGTGCCAGCAGCTTGGGGCCGGGACAGGGCTACGAGCAGTACTTC. The chain links TRBV5-1 to TRBJ2-7; 9 bases match TRBD1. Germline V CDR1 and CDR2: SGHRS, YFSETQ. The CDR3 is 15 amino acids.

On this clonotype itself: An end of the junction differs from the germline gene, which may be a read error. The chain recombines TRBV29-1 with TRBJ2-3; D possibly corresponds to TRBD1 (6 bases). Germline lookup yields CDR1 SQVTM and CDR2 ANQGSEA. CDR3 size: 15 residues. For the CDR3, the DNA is TGCAGCGTTGAAGGGGGGCGACGAGGCACAGATACACAGTATTTT. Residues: CSVEGGRRGTDTQYF.

Written as DNA, the CDR3 is TGTGCCAGCAGCCAAGTCCCCGCAGGGACCTACGAGCAGTACTTC. Residues: CASSQVPAGTYEQYF. The V call is TRBV3-1, the J call TRBJ2-5; weak D call: TRBD1 (5 bases). The end of the DNA is better explained by TRBJ2-7, so the J call may be wrong. Germline V gene data show CDR1 as LGHDT and CDR2 as YNNKEL (reference sequence). This CDR3 comprises 15 residues.

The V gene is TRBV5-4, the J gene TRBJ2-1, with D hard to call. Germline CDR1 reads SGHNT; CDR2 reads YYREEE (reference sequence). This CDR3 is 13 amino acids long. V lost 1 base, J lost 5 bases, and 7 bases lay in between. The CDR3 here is CASSLKAHNEQFF. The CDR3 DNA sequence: TGTGCCAGCAGCTTGAAGGCCCACAATGAGCAGTTCTTC.

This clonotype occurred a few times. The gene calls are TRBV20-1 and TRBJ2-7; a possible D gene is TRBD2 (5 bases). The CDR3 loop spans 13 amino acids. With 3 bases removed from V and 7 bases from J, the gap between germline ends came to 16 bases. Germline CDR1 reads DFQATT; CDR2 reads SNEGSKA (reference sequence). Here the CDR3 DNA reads TGCAGTGCTAGGGTGGGAGACCTAGAGGAGCAGTACTTC. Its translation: CSARVGDLEEQYF.

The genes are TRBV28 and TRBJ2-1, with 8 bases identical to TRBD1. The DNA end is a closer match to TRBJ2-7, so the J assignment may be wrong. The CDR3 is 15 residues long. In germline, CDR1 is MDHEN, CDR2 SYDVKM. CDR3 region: CASSTPPDRGHEQYF. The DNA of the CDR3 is TGTGCCAGCAGTACTCCTCCCGACAGGGGCCACGAGCAGTACTTC.

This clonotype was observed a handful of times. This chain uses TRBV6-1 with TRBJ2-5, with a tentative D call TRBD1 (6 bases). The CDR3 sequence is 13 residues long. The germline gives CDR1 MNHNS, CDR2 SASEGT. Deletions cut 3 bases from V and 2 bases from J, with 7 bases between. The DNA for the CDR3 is TGTGCCAGCAGTGATGGACAGCAAGAGACCCAGTACTTC. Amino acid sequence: CASSDGQQETQYF.

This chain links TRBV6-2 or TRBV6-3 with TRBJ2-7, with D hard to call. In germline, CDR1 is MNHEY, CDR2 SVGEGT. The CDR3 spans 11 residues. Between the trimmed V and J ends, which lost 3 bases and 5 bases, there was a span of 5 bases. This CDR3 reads CASSYWDEQYF. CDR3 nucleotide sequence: TGTGCCAGCAGTTATTGGGACGAGCAGTACTTC.

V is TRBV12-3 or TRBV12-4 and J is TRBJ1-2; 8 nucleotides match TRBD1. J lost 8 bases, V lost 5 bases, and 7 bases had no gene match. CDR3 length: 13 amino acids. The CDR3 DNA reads TGTGCCAGCAGTCCAGGGGGCGCGGGGGGCTACACCTTC. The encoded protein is CASSPGGAGGYTF.

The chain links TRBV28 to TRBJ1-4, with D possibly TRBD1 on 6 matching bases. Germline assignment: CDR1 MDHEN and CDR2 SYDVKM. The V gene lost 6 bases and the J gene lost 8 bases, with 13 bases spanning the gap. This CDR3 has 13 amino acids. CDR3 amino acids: CASSPTGQEKLFF. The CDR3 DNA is TGTGCCAGCAGCCCAACAGGGCAGGAAAAACTGTTTTTT.